This passage covers 20 T cell receptor beta chains from one sample sequenced in a study of T-cell memory formation after mild COVID-19. Via MiXCR, TCRdb re-called the 5' RACE reads, giving one row per CDR3 protein. The table lists nearly 250,000 distinct CDR3 sequences, 15% of them singletons. Sequenced input: PBMCs or a T cell subset sorted from them (not recorded which). The source is an adult woman who had mild COVID-19 (a few samples of this study predate the infection). Cell type and time point are not known.

V and J are TRBV24-1 and TRBJ2-2, with a possible D match to TRBD2 (6 bases). The CDR3 runs to 18 residues. V lost 3 bases and J 1 base, leaving 17 bases between the germline ends. The germline V gene encodes CDR1 KGHDR and CDR2 SFDVKD. CDR3 region: CATSDATRLVRNTGELFF. The CDR3 DNA reads TGTGCCACCAGTGATGCCACCCGACTAGTTAGGAACACCGGGGAGCTGTTTTTT.

This clonotype was seen many times. The chain is built from TRBV29-1 and TRBJ2-7; 8 positions agree with TRBD1. Germline V gene lookup returns CDR1 SQVTM and CDR2 ANQGSEA. The V and J ends lost 5 bases and 0 bases, in that order; junction bases with no gene match: 9. This CDR3 is built from 15 residues. The CDR3 coding sequence is TGCAGCGTTTCCCCCGGACAGGGACGCTCCTACGAGCAGTACTTC. Amino acid sequence: CSVSPGQGRSYEQYF.

This chain joins TRBV20-1 and TRBJ1-1; D not certain. From germline, CDR1 is DFQATT and CDR2 SNEGSKA (reference sequence). Trimming took 5 bases from V and 4 from J, leaving 11 bases between them. This CDR3 has 12 amino acids. CDR3 loop: CSAQTLGTEAFF. The CDR3 DNA is TGCAGTGCTCAAACCCTGGGCACTGAAGCTTTCTTT.

The chain employs TRBV29-1 and TRBJ2-1, with 13 bases that match TRBD2. CDR1 SQVTM and CDR2 ANQGSEA come from the germline V gene. The CDR3 sequence is 15 residues long. The V and J ends lost 6 bases and 3 bases, in that order; junction bases with no gene match: 5. This chain's CDR3 is CSVRLAGGLYNEQFF. The CDR3 region has the DNA TGCAGCGTCAGACTAGCGGGGGGCCTCTACAATGAGCAGTTCTTC.

The chain has TRBV20-1 and TRBJ2-5; 7 bases match TRBD1. The length of the CDR3 is 14 residues. Germline V gene data show CDR1 as DFQATT and CDR2 as SNEGSKA (reference sequence). Trimming at V came to 5 bases and at J to 6 bases, leaving 12 bases not matched to a gene. The CDR3 sequence is CSALSPGQQKTQYF. The CDR3 nucleotides read TGCAGTGCTCTTTCTCCGGGACAGCAAAAGACCCAGTACTTC.

The rearrangement uses TRBV2 and TRBJ2-2; D gene unclear. V lost 7 bases and J lost 6, with 9 bases in between. The germline CDR1 and CDR2 sequences are SNHLY and FYNNEI. The CDR3 runs to 12 residues. The CDR3 loop reads CASTRIPGELFF. The CDR3, as DNA: TGTGCCAGCACCCGGATCCCCGGGGAGCTGTTTTTT. Together with reference TRBV2 and TRBJ2-2, the CDR3 gives the full variable domain: EPEVTQTPSHQVTQMGQEVILRCVPISNHLYFYWYRQILGQKVEFLVSFYNNEISEKSEIFDDQFSVERPDGSNFTLKIRSTKLEDSAMYFCASTRIPGELFFGEGSRLTVL.

This clonotype was seen more than once but under ten times. V usage is TRBV5-6 and J usage is TRBJ2-3; TRBD2 agrees at 14 bases. The germline V gene has CDR1 SGHDT and CDR2 YYEEEE. V was pared by 0 bases and J by 8 bases, with 8 bases of the junction left unmatched. This CDR3 comprises 17 residues. The CDR3 bases are TGTGCCAGCAGCTTGGCCGGGACTAGCGGGAGTGTGGGTACGCAGTATTTT. This gives the protein CASSLAGTSGSVGTQYF.

The chain is built from TRBV2 and TRBJ1-2; 7 positions match TRBD1. J was trimmed by 4 bases and V by 8 bases; bases with no gene match: 10. The CDR3 extends over 14 amino acids. Germline V lookup: CDR1 SNHLY, CDR2 FYNNEI. CDR3 region: CASLGQVRAYGYTF. For the CDR3, the DNA is TGTGCCAGCCTCGGACAGGTTAGGGCCTATGGCTACACCTTC.

This clonotype was counted ten times or more. V and J are TRBV4-3 and TRBJ2-1, with 7 bases lining up with TRBD1. Germline lookup yields CDR1 LGHNA and CDR2 YSLEER. J gave up 9 bases and V 0 bases, and 8 bases lay outside the gene matches. The CDR3 is 15 residues long. CDR3 loop: CASSQDPAGGTEQFF. DNA of the CDR3: TGCGCCAGCAGCCAAGATCCGGCAGGGGGTACTGAGCAGTTCTTC.

This clonotype was found many times. The rearrangement uses TRBV12-3 or TRBV12-4 and TRBJ2-3; D might be TRBD1 (6 bases). The V gene lost 6 bases and the J gene lost 3 bases, with 13 bases spanning the gap. CDR3 length equals 14 residues. CDR3 in DNA: TGTGCCAGCAGGGCTTGGACAGAAACAGATACGCAGTATTTT. Translation gives CASRAWTETDTQYF.

The J gene is TRBJ2-7, the V gene TRBV19; 10 bases are a match to TRBD1. The CDR3 has 15 residues. J lost 3 bases, V lost 6 bases, and 8 bases had no gene match. Per the germline V gene, CDR1 is LNHDA and CDR2 is SQIVND (reference sequence). CDR3 DNA: TGTGCCAGTAGGCTATACGGGACAGGGGTCTACGAGCAGTACTTC. This encodes CASRLYGTGVYEQYF.

This clonotype was detected a few times. The chain is built from TRBV12-3 or TRBV12-4 and TRBJ1-5, with D unclear. This CDR3 contains 14 residues. The V and J ends lost 3 bases and 2 bases respectively, with 8 bases between them. The CDR3 nucleotides read TGTGCCAGCAGTTTTATAATGGGCAATCAGCCCCAGCATTTT. Translated, it gives CASSFIMGNQPQHF.

The V call is TRBV7-9, the J call TRBJ1-1, with D uncertain. Germline-derived CDR1 and CDR2 are SEHNR and FQNEAQ (reference sequence). Trimming stripped 1 base from V and 1 base from J, with 13 bases between. The CDR3 totals 16 residues. The CDR3 region has the DNA TGTGCCAGCAGCTTAGGGGCAGAACGGAAGAACACTGAAGCTTTCTTT. Its protein product is CASSLGAERKNTEAFF.

The chain joins TRBV12-3 or TRBV12-4 to TRBJ2-3, with D perhaps TRBD2 (5 bases). Trimming stripped 3 bases from V and 6 bases from J, with 10 bases between. This CDR3 has 13 amino acids. The CDR3 DNA sequence: TGTGCCAGCAGTTTCAAAATAGCGGATACGCAGTATTTT. Translated: CASSFKIADTQYF.

The genes are TRBV9 and TRBJ1-1; possibly TRBD1 for D (5 bases). The germline CDR1 and CDR2 sequences are SGDLS and YYNGEE. The CDR3 is made up of 13 amino acids. V was trimmed by 4 bases and J by 6 bases, leaving 13 bases between them. DNA for the CDR3: TGTGCCAGCAGCCTCCTTCAGGGCGCTGAAGCTTTCTTT. Amino acids: CASSLLQGAEAFF. The whole variable domain, remainder taken from reference TRBV9 and TRBJ1-1, is DSGVTQTPKHLITATGQRVTLRCSPRSGDLSVYWYQQSLDQGLQFLIQYYNGEERAKGNILERFSAQQFPDLHSELNLSSLELGDSALYFCASSLLQGAEAFFGQGTRLTVV.

The chain employs TRBV4-3 and TRBJ1-1; the D is unclear. This CDR3 has 16 residues. V shed 0 bases and J shed 1 base, with 12 bases lying between them. Looked up from germline, CDR1 is LGHNA and CDR2 is YSLEER. The CDR3 loop is CASSQDSARRNTEAFF. The DNA of the CDR3 is TGCGCCAGCAGCCAAGATAGTGCTCGCAGGAACACTGAAGCTTTCTTT.

This clonotype turned up a few times. V usage is TRBV6-5 and J usage is TRBJ2-1; either TRBD1 or TRBD2 may supply D (7 bases each). There are 16 residues in the CDR3. Trimming stripped 5 bases from V and 8 bases from J, with 22 bases between. Germline CDR1 and CDR2: MNHEY and SVGAGI. Here the CDR3 DNA reads TGTGCCAGCAGTAGGCAGGGGGGGACCGGGTACGATGAGCAGTTCTTC. Protein sequence: CASSRQGGTGYDEQFF.

This clonotype has a handful of counts. V usage is TRBV7-9 and J usage is TRBJ2-2; D gene unclear. The CDR3 spans 15 residues. Trimming cost V 0 bases and J 5 bases, with 10 bases left between them. From germline, CDR1 is SEHNR and CDR2 FQNEAQ (reference sequence). CDR3 residues: CASSLAMGSTGELFF. The CDR3 DNA follows: TGTGCCAGCAGCTTAGCGATGGGCTCGACCGGGGAGCTGTTTTTT.

This clonotype showed up just a few times. The CDR3, as DNA: TGTGCCAGCAGCGTCTCAGGGGGACTAGCGGGCACTAGCACAGATACGCAGTATTTT. This encodes CASSVSGGLAGTSTDTQYF. V gene TRBV9 combines with J gene TRBJ2-3; 12 bases line up with TRBD2. The CDR3 spans 19 residues. CDR1 and CDR2 (germline): SGDLS, YYNGEE. The J segment lost 0 bases and the V segment lost 2 bases, leaving 10 bases of the junction unmatched. The whole variable domain, filled in from reference TRBV9 and TRBJ2-3, reads DSGVTQTPKHLITATGQRVTLRCSPRSGDLSVYWYQQSLDQGLQFLIQYYNGEERAKGNILERFSAQQFPDLHSELNLSSLELGDSALYFCASSVSGGLAGTSTDTQYFGPGTRLTVL.

The gene calls are TRBV29-1 and TRBJ2-5; 7 positions agree with TRBD2. V lost 0 bases, J lost 5 bases, and 6 bases stayed unmatched. Per germline, CDR1 SQVTM and CDR2 ANQGSEA. This CDR3 has 14 residues. In nucleotides, the CDR3 is TGCAGCGTTGAAGAGTGGCGGGGGATGGAGACCCAGTACTTC. Its translation is CSVEEWRGMETQYF.